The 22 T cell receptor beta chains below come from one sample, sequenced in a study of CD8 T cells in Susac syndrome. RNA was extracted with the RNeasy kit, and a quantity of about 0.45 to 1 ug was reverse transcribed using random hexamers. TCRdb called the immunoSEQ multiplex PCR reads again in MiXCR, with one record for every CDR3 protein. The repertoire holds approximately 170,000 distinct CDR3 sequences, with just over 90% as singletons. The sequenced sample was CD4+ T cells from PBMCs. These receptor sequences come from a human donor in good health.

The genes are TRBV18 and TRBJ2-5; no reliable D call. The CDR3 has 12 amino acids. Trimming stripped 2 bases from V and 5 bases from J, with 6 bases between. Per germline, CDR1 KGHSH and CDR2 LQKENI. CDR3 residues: CASSPYSETQYF. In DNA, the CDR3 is TGTGCCAGCTCACCATACTCCGAGACCCAGTACTTC.

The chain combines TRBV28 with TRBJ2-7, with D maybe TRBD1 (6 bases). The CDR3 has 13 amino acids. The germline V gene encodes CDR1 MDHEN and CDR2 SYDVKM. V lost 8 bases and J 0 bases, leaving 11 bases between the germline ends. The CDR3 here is CASSGTPSYEQYF. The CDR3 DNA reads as TGTGCCAGCTCCGGGACACCCTCCTACGAGCAGTACTTC.

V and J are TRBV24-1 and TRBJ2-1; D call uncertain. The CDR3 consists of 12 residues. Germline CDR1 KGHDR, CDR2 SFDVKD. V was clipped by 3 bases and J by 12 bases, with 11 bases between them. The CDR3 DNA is TGTGCCACCAGTGATATCCAAGTAAGGCAGTTCTTC. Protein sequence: CATSDIQVRQFF.

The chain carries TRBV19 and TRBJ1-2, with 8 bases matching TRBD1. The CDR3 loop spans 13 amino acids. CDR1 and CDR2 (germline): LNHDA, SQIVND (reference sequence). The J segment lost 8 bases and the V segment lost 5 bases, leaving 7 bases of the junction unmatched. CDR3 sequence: CASSLGQARGYTF. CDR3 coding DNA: TGTGCCAGTAGTTTGGGACAGGCCCGAGGCTACACCTTC.

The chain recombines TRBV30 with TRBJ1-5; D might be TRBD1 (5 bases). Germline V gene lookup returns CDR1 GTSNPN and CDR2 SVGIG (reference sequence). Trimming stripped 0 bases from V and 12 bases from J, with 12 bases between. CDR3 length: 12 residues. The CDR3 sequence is CAWSVPGGDQHF. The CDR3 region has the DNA TGTGCCTGGAGTGTACCTGGGGGGGACCAGCATTTT.

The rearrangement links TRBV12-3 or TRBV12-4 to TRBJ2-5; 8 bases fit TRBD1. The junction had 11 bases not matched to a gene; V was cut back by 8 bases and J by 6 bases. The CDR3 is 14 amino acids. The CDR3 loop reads CASGDGQGGKTQYF. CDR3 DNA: TGTGCCAGCGGTGATGGACAGGGTGGAAAGACCCAGTACTTC.

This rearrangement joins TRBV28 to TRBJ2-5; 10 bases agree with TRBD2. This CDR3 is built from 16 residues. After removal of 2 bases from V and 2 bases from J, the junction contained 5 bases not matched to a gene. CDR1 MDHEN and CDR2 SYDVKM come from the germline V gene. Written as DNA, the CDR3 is TGTGCCAGCAGTTTAGGGGGAGCGGGAGGGCAAGAGACCCAGTACTTC. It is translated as CASSLGGAGGQETQYF.

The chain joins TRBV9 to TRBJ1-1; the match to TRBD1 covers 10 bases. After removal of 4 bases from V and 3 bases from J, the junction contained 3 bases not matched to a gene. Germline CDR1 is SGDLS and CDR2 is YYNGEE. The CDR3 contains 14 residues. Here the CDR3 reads CASSPTGGYTEAFF. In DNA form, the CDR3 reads TGTGCCAGCAGCCCGACAGGGGGCTACACTGAAGCTTTCTTT. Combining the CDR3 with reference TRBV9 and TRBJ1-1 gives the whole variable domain DSGVTQTPKHLITATGQRVTLRCSPRSGDLSVYWYQQSLDQGLQFLIQYYNGEERAKGNILERFSAQQFPDLHSELNLSSLELGDSALYFCASSPTGGYTEAFFGQGTRLTVV.

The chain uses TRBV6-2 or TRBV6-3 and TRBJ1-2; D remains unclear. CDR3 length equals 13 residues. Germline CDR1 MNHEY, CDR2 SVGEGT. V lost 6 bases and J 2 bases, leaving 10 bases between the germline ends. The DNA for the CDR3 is TGTGCCAGCAGCCGAACAGTAAACTATGGCTACACCTTC. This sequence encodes CASSRTVNYGYTF.

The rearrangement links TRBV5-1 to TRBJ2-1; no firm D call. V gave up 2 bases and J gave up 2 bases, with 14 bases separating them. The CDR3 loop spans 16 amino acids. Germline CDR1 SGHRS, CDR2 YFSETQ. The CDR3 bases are TGCGCCAGCAGCTTTTCATGGGATCCCACCTACAATGAGCAGTTCTTC. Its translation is CASSFSWDPTYNEQFF.

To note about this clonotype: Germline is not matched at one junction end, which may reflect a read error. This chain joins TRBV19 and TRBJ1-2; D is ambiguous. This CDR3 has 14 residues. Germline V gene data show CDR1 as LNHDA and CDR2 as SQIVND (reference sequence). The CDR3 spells CASTPGGSKYGYTF. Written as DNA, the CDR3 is TGTGCCAGTACCCCGGGTGGGTCTAAGTATGGCTACACCTTC.

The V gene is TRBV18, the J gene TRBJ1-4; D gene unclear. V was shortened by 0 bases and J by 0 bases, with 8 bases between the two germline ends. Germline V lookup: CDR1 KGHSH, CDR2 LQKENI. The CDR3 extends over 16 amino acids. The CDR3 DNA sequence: TGTGCCAGCTCACCACCGGACGCAGCAACTAATGAAAAACTGTTTTTT. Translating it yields CASSPPDAATNEKLFF.

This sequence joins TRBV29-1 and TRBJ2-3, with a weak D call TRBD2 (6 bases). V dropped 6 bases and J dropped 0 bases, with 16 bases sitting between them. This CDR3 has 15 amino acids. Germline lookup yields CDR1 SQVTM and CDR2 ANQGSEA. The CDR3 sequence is CSVGRTSPSTDTQYF. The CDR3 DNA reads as TGCAGCGTGGGGAGGACGTCCCCTAGCACAGATACGCAGTATTTT.

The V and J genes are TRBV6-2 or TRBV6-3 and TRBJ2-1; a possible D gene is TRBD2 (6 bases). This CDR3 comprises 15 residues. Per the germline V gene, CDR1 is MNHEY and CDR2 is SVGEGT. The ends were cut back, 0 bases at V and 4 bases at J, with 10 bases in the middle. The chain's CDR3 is CASSYSGGAYNEQFF. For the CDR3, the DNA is TGTGCCAGCAGTTACTCGGGCGGGGCTTACAATGAGCAGTTCTTC.

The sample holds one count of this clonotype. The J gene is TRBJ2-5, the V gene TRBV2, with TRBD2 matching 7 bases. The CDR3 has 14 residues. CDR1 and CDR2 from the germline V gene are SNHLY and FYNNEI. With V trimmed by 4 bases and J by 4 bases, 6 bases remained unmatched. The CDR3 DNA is TGTGCCAGCAGTGGCAGGACTAGATTAGAGACCCAGTACTTC. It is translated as CASSGRTRLETQYF.

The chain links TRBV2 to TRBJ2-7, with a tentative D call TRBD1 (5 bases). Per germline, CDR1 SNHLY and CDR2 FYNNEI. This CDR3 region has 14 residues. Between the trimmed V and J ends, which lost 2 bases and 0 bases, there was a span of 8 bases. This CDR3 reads CASSEQGVSYEQYF. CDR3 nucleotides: TGTGCCAGCAGTGAACAGGGTGTCTCCTACGAGCAGTACTTC.

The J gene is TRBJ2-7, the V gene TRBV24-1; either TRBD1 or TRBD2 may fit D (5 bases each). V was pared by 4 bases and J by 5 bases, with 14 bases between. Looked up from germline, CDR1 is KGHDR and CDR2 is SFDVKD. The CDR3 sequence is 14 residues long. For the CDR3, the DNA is TGTGCCACCAGTGACTCGGGACCCAACAACGAGCAGTACTTC. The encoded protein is CATSDSGPNNEQYF.

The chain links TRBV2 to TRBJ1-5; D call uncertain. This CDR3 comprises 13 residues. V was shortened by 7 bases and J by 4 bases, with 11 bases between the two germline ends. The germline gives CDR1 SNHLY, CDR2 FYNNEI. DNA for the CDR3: TGTGCCAGCACCGGTCCGGGGAATCAGCCCCAGCATTTT. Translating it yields CASTGPGNQPQHF.

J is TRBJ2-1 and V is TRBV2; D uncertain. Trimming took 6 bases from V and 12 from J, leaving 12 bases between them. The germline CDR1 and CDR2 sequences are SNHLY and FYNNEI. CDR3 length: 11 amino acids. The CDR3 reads CASRSGVRQFF. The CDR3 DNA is TGTGCCAGCAGGTCAGGAGTTAGGCAGTTCTTC.

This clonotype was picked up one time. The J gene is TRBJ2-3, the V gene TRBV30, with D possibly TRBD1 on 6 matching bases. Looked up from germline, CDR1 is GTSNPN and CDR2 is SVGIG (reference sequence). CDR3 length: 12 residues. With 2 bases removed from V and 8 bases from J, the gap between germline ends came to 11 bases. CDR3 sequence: CAWSSGVGTQYF. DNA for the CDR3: TGTGCCTGGAGTTCAGGGGTTGGTACGCAGTATTTT. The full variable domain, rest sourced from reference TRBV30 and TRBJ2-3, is SQTIHQWPATLVQPVGSPLSLECTVEGTSNPNLYWYRQAAGRGLQLLFYSVGIGQISSEVPQNLSASRPQDRQFILSSKKLLLSDSGFYLCAWSSGVGTQYFGPGTRLTVL.

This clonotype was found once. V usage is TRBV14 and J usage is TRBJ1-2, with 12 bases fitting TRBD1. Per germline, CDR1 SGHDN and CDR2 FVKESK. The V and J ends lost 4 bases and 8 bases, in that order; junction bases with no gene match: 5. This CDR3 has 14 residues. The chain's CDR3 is CASSLTGTGGGYTF. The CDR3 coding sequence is TGTGCCAGCAGCCTCACCGGGACAGGGGGCGGCTACACCTTC.

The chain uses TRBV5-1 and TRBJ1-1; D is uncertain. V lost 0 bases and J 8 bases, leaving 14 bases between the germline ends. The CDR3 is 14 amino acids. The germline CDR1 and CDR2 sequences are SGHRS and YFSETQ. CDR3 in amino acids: CASSLDSSYPEAFF. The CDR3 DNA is TGCGCCAGCAGCTTGGATTCATCGTACCCCGAAGCTTTCTTT.